This T cell receptor beta chain was retrieved from a study of T cell changes during pregnancy in multiple sclerosis. Some clones are missing from TCRdb's copy, which holds only in-frame ones; the method was immunoSEQ multiplex PCR. The table records fewer than 35,000 clones, nearly 90% of them present only once. This clone was counted a few times. Trimming shortened V by 3 bases and J by 0 bases, and 16 bases separated the two germline ends. Germline V lookup: CDR1 SGDLS, CDR2 YYNGEE. The CDR3 sequence is 16 residues long. This receptor was identified in a female donor in good health, enrolled as a control in a pregnancy study. Sequenced material: CD4+ T cells from peripheral blood mononuclear cells, taken in the third trimester of pregnancy. The rearrangement joins TRBV9 to TRBJ2-7, with D unclear. In DNA, the CDR3 is TGTGCCAGCAGCGCTGGTACGGGTCTCAGCTCCTACGAGCAGTACTTC. Its protein product is CASSAGTGLSSYEQYF.